The rows below give T cell receptor beta chains drawn from one sample of a study of cytomegalovirus exposure and HLA in healthy donors. Sequencing was performed with immunoSEQ multiplex PCR; in TCRdb, only in-frame clones are kept and a portion is missing. Here the sample spans roughly 220,000 clones, around 80% being singletons. The sample comprised PBMCs. The origin of the receptors is a woman between 25 and 40 years old in good health and CMV-seropositive. Both conserved end residues are part of each CDR3. The D gene is left open where the match is weak. Clone size is not always given. Where it is, it says once, few, many or a class for expanded clones.

d_call: -; clone_size: -; j_call: TRBJ1-1; v_call: TRBV6-1; cdr3_nt: TGTGCCAGCAGTGTTCGGATAGACGGGAACACTGAAGCTTTCTTT; cdr3_aa: CASSVRIDGNTEAFF
d_call: -; clone_size: -; j_call: TRBJ2-5; v_call: TRBV28; cdr3_nt: TGTGCCAGCAGCTCTACAGAGACCCAGTACTTC; cdr3_aa: CASSSTETQYF
d_call: -; clone_size: -; j_call: TRBJ2-1; v_call: TRBV11-2; cdr3_nt: TGTGCCAGCAGCTTATTGAGGATCCGGGAGTGTAAGAATGAGCAGTTCTTC; cdr3_aa: CASSLLRIRECKNEQFF
d_call: TRBD2; clone_size: -; j_call: TRBJ2-3; v_call: TRBV19; cdr3_nt: TGTGCCAGTAGTACGGCTAGCGGAGATAGCACAGATACGCAGTATTTT; cdr3_aa: CASSTASGDSTDTQYF
d_call: TRBD2; clone_size: -; j_call: TRBJ2-7; v_call: TRBV7-6; cdr3_nt: TGTGCCAGCAGCACTCTAGCGGAGGCCTACGAGCAGTACTTC; cdr3_aa: CASSTLAEAYEQYF
d_call: TRBD1; clone_size: -; j_call: TRBJ2-7; v_call: TRBV10-3; cdr3_nt: TGTGCCATCAGCAACAGGGGGGCCTACGAGCAGTACTTC; cdr3_aa: CAISNRGAYEQYF
d_call: -; clone_size: -; j_call: TRBJ2-1; v_call: TRBV9; cdr3_nt: TGTGCCAGCAGCCCCCTGGGTGAACCCTACAATGAGCAGTTCTTC; cdr3_aa: CASSPLGEPYNEQFF
d_call: -; clone_size: -; j_call: TRBJ1-2; v_call: TRBV7-8; cdr3_nt: TGTGCCAGCAGCCGGGACACTAACTATGGCTACACCTTC; cdr3_aa: CASSRDTNYGYTF
d_call: -; clone_size: once; j_call: TRBJ1-2; v_call: TRBV5-1; cdr3_nt: TGCGCCAGCAGCTCTCGGGAGTCGGCAGTCCCCCCGTATGGCTACACCTTC; cdr3_aa: CASSSRESAVPPYGYTF
d_call: -; clone_size: once; j_call: TRBJ2-1; v_call: TRBV6-1; cdr3_nt: TGTGCCAGCAGTGAACGCGAGAGCTCCTACAATGAGCAGTTCTTC; cdr3_aa: CASSERESSYNEQFF
d_call: TRBD1; clone_size: -; j_call: TRBJ2-7; v_call: TRBV5-1; cdr3_nt: TGCGCCAGCAGCTTCGGACAGGGGTCCGACGAGCAGTACTTC; cdr3_aa: CASSFGQGSDEQYF
d_call: -; clone_size: -; j_call: TRBJ2-3; v_call: TRBV6-5; cdr3_nt: TGTGCCAGCAGTTACAGTGGCCCGGCAGATACGCAGTATTTT; cdr3_aa: CASSYSGPADTQYF
d_call: TRBD2; clone_size: -; j_call: TRBJ2-1; v_call: TRBV15; cdr3_nt: TGTGCCACCAGCGGAGGGCGGGAGGGCCGGTACAATGAGCAGTTCTTC; cdr3_aa: CATSGGREGRYNEQFF
d_call: -; clone_size: -; j_call: TRBJ2-5; v_call: TRBV5-1; cdr3_nt: TGCGCCAGCAGCTTGGGAACAGTAGGCTTCCAAGAGACCCAGTACTTC; cdr3_aa: CASSLGTVGFQETQYF
d_call: -; clone_size: -; j_call: TRBJ1-1; v_call: TRBV10-2; cdr3_nt: TGCGCCAGCAAAGATTGGCCGAACACTGAAGCTTTCTTT; cdr3_aa: CASKDWPNTEAFF
d_call: TRBD1; clone_size: -; j_call: TRBJ1-5; v_call: TRBV18; cdr3_nt: TGTGCCAGCTCACCCGAGGGACAGCACAATCAGCCCCAGCATTTT; cdr3_aa: CASSPEGQHNQPQHF
d_call: TRBD2; clone_size: -; j_call: TRBJ2-1; v_call: TRBV11-3; cdr3_nt: TGTGCCAGCAGAGCTAGCGGGAGGCAGTACAATGAGCAGTTCTTC; cdr3_aa: CASRASGRQYNEQFF
d_call: -; clone_size: -; j_call: TRBJ1-1; v_call: TRBV4-1; cdr3_nt: TGCGCCAGCAGCCAAGAGTATAGACAGACGAACACTGAAGCTTTCTTT; cdr3_aa: CASSQEYRQTNTEAFF
d_call: TRBD1; clone_size: -; j_call: TRBJ2-3; v_call: TRBV30; cdr3_nt: TGTGCCTGGAGTACCATTGGACAGGGATCCCCAGATACGCAGTATTTT; cdr3_aa: CAWSTIGQGSPDTQYF
d_call: -; clone_size: -; j_call: TRBJ2-7; v_call: TRBV7-9; cdr3_nt: TGTGCCAGCAGCTTAACCTCCTACGAGCAGTACTTC; cdr3_aa: CASSLTSYEQYF
d_call: TRBD2; clone_size: -; j_call: TRBJ2-7; v_call: TRBV11-2; cdr3_nt: TGTGCCAGCAGCTTCGGGGGACTAGCGGGACCCGAGCAGTACTTC; cdr3_aa: CASSFGGLAGPEQYF
d_call: -; clone_size: -; j_call: TRBJ2-6; v_call: TRBV5-4; cdr3_nt: TGTGCCAGCAGCTCCGGCGGTGACACTGGGGCCAACGTCCTGACTTTC; cdr3_aa: CASSSGGDTGANVLTF
d_call: -; clone_size: -; j_call: TRBJ2-7; v_call: TRBV5-4; cdr3_nt: TGTGCCAGCAGCTTGGGAGAAGAGCAGTACTTC; cdr3_aa: CASSLGEEQYF
d_call: -; clone_size: -; j_call: TRBJ1-5; v_call: TRBV5-1; cdr3_nt: TGCGCCAGCAGCTTAGGAGGAGTAGATAGCAATCAGCCCCAGCATTTT; cdr3_aa: CASSLGGVDSNQPQHF
d_call: -; clone_size: once; j_call: TRBJ2-3; v_call: TRBV2; cdr3_nt: TGTGCCAGCACCATTGGGGGTTCTGCATCAAATACGCAGTATTTT; cdr3_aa: CASTIGGSASNTQYF
d_call: TRBD1; clone_size: -; j_call: TRBJ2-2; v_call: TRBV19; cdr3_nt: TGTGCCAGTAGCCTTACGGACAGGGAAACCGGGGAGCTGTTTTTT; cdr3_aa: CASSLTDRETGELFF
d_call: -; clone_size: -; j_call: TRBJ1-1; v_call: TRBV30; cdr3_nt: TGTGCCCTAGCGAGGAACACTGAAGCTTTCTTT; cdr3_aa: CALARNTEAFF
d_call: TRBD1; clone_size: -; j_call: TRBJ1-2; v_call: TRBV20-1; cdr3_nt: TGCAGTGCTAAGGACAGGGGAGGCTACACCTTC; cdr3_aa: CSAKDRGGYTF